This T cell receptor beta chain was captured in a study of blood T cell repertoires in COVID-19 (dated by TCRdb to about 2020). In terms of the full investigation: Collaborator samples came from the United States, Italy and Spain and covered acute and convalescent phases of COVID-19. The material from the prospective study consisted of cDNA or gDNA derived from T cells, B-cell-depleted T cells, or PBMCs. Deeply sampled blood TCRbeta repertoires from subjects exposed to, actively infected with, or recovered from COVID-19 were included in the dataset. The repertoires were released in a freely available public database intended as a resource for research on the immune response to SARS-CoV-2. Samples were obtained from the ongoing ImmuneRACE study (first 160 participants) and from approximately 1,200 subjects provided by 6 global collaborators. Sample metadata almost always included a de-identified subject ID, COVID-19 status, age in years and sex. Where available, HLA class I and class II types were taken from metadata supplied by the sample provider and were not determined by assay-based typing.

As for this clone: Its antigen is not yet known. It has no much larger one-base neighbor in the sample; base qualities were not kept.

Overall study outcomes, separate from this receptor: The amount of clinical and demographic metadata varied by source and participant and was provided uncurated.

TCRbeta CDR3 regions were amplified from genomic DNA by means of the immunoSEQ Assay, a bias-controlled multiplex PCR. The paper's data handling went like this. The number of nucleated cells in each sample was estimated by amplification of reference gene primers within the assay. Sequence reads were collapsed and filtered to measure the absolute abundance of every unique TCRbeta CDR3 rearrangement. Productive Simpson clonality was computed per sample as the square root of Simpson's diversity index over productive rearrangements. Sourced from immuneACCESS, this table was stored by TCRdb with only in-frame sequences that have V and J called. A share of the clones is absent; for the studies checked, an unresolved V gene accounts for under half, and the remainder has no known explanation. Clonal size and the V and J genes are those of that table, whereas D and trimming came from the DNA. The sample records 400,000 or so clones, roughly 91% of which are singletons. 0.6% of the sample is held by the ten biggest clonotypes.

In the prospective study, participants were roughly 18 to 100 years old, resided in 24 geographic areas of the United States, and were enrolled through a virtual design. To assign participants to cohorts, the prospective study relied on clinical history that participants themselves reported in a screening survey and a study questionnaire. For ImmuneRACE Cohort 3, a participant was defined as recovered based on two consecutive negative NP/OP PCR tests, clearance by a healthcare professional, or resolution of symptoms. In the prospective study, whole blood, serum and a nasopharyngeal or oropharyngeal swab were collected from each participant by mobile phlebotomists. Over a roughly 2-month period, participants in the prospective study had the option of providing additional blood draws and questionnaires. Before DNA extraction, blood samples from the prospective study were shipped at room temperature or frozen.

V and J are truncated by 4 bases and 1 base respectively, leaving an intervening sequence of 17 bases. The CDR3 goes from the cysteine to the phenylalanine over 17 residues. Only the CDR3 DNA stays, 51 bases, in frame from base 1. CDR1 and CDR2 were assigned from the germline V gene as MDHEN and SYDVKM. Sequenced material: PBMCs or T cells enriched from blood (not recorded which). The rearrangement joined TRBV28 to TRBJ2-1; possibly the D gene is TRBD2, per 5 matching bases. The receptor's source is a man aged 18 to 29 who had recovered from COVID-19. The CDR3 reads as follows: CASSYRLLLLSYNEQFF. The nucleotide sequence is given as TGTGCCAGCAGTTACCGACTACTACTTCTTTCCTACAATGAGCAGTTCTTC.